A selection of T cell receptor beta chains follows, all from one sample in a study of blood T cell repertoires in COVID-19. The protocol was immunoSEQ multiplex PCR, while the TCRdb copy is restricted to in-frame clones and leaves out a portion. Of tens of thousands of clones in the sample, roughly four fifths were seen once. The sequencing input was peripheral blood. The receptors stem from a man aged 50 to 59 with active or convalescent COVID-19. CDR3s include the opening cysteine and the closing phenylalanine or tryptophan. The D gene is left open where the match is weak. Size tells how often a clone was seen (once, few, many) or the class of an expanded clone, and some rows leave it out.

D gene: TRBD1; clone size: .; V gene: TRBV19; J gene: TRBJ2-7; CDR3 protein: CASSVQGDSSYEQYF; CDR3 DNA: TGTGCCAGTAGCGTACAGGGGGACAGCTCCTACGAGCAGTACTTC
D gene: TRBD1; clone size: .; V gene: TRBV5-6; J gene: TRBJ1-4; CDR3 protein: CASSGQGAQNEKLFF; CDR3 DNA: TGTGCCAGCAGCGGACAGGGGGCGCAGAATGAAAAACTGTTTTTT
D gene: TRBD2; clone size: .; V gene: TRBV7-2; J gene: TRBJ2-7; CDR3 protein: CASSLTRLATYEQYF; CDR3 DNA: TGTGCCAGCAGCTTAACGCGACTAGCGACCTACGAGCAGTACTTC
D gene: .; clone size: .; V gene: TRBV2; J gene: TRBJ2-1; CDR3 protein: CASNHGQRDEQFF; CDR3 DNA: TGTGCCAGCAACCATGGGCAGAGAGATGAGCAGTTCTTC
D gene: .; clone size: .; V gene: TRBV6-5; J gene: TRBJ1-3; CDR3 protein: CASSYGVGQGNTIYF; CDR3 DNA: TGTGCCAGCAGTTACGGGGTTGGGCAGGGGAACACCATATATTTT
D gene: .; clone size: .; V gene: TRBV7-2; J gene: TRBJ2-5; CDR3 protein: CASSLFREETQYF; CDR3 DNA: TGTGCCAGCAGCTTATTCAGGGAAGAGACCCAGTACTTC
D gene: .; clone size: .; V gene: TRBV7-9; J gene: TRBJ1-2; CDR3 protein: CASSSGVRGYTF; CDR3 DNA: TGTGCCAGCAGCTCAGGGGTGAGGGGCTACACCTTC
D gene: TRBD1; clone size: few; V gene: TRBV5-1; J gene: TRBJ1-3; CDR3 protein: CASSSPGDSSGNTIYF; CDR3 DNA: TGCGCCAGCAGCTCCCCGGGGGACAGCTCTGGAAACACCATATATTTT
D gene: .; clone size: .; V gene: TRBV5-6; J gene: TRBJ2-5; CDR3 protein: CASSFTLGGLQETQYF; CDR3 DNA: TGTGCCAGCAGCTTCACCTTGGGGGGGCTGCAAGAGACCCAGTACTTC
D gene: .; clone size: .; V gene: TRBV19; J gene: TRBJ2-3; CDR3 protein: CASSLGAAGTDTQYF; CDR3 DNA: TGTGCCAGTAGTCTTGGGGCCGCGGGCACAGATACGCAGTATTTT
D gene: TRBD2; clone size: .; V gene: TRBV5-1; J gene: TRBJ2-6; CDR3 protein: CASSLEAGAGANVLTF; CDR3 DNA: TGCGCCAGCAGCTTGGAAGCGGGGGCTGGGGCCAACGTCCTGACTTTC
D gene: TRBD1; clone size: .; V gene: TRBV7-9; J gene: TRBJ2-5; CDR3 protein: CASSFGYGTGGQETQYF; CDR3 DNA: TGTGCCAGCAGTTTCGGTTACGGGACAGGGGGCCAAGAGACCCAGTACTTC
D gene: .; clone size: .; V gene: TRBV2; J gene: TRBJ1-1; CDR3 protein: CASRPGGPQPGGKNTEAFF; CDR3 DNA: TGTGCCAGCAGGCCGGGGGGCCCGCAGCCCGGGGGGAAGAACACTGAAGCTTTCTTT
D gene: .; clone size: .; V gene: TRBV12-3/TRBV12-4; J gene: TRBJ2-5; CDR3 protein: CASSLREAQYF; CDR3 DNA: TGTGCCAGCAGCTTGAGGGAGGCCCAGTACTTC
D gene: TRBD1; clone size: .; V gene: TRBV4-2; J gene: TRBJ1-5; CDR3 protein: CASSQDGGQGGMWPQHF; CDR3 DNA: TGTGCCAGCAGCCAAGATGGGGGACAGGGTGGTATGTGGCCCCAGCATTTT
D gene: TRBD1; clone size: few; V gene: TRBV10-1; J gene: TRBJ1-2; CDR3 protein: CASSSQGANGYTF; CDR3 DNA: TGCGCCAGCAGCTCACAGGGGGCAAATGGCTACACCTTC
D gene: TRBD1; clone size: once; V gene: TRBV13; J gene: TRBJ1-5; CDR3 protein: CASSRGTDGSQPQHF; CDR3 DNA: TGTGCCAGCAGCCGAGGGACAGACGGGAGTCAGCCCCAGCATTTT
D gene: TRBD1; clone size: .; V gene: TRBV3-1/TRBV3-2; J gene: TRBJ1-2; CDR3 protein: CASSPRDRGGGYTF; CDR3 DNA: TGTGCCAGCAGCCCCCGGGACAGGGGTGGGGGCTACACCTTC
D gene: .; clone size: .; V gene: TRBV19; J gene: TRBJ1-5; CDR3 protein: CASSIIGDSNQPQHF; CDR3 DNA: TGTGCCAGTAGTATAATAGGGGATAGCAATCAGCCCCAGCATTTT
D gene: .; clone size: .; V gene: TRBV10-1; J gene: TRBJ1-6; CDR3 protein: CASSERGNGSPLHF; CDR3 DNA: TGCGCCAGCAGTGAGAGGGGGAACGGTTCACCCCTCCACTTT
D gene: TRBD1; clone size: .; V gene: TRBV12-3/TRBV12-4; J gene: TRBJ2-2; CDR3 protein: CATGQGPTGELFF; CDR3 DNA: TGTGCCACCGGACAGGGGCCCACCGGGGAGCTGTTTTTT
D gene: .; clone size: .; V gene: TRBV28; J gene: TRBJ1-3; CDR3 protein: CASSLHSGGSGNTIYF; CDR3 DNA: TGTGCCAGCAGTTTACACTCCGGGGGATCCGGAAACACCATATATTTT
D gene: TRBD1; clone size: .; V gene: TRBV28; J gene: TRBJ1-2; CDR3 protein: CASAEPSGQGNYGYTF; CDR3 DNA: TGTGCCAGCGCTGAACCCTCCGGACAGGGAAACTATGGCTACACCTTC
D gene: TRBD2; clone size: .; V gene: TRBV11-2; J gene: TRBJ2-1; CDR3 protein: CASSLEERDYFNEQFF; CDR3 DNA: TGTGCCAGCAGCTTAGAGGAAAGGGACTACTTCAATGAGCAGTTCTTC
D gene: TRBD1; clone size: .; V gene: TRBV6-4; J gene: TRBJ2-3; CDR3 protein: CASSDSARTGLDTQYF; CDR3 DNA: TGTGCCAGCAGTGACTCGGCTAGGACAGGGCTAGATACGCAGTATTTT
D gene: TRBD1; clone size: .; V gene: TRBV6-6; J gene: TRBJ1-1; CDR3 protein: CASSLTGKDTEAFF; CDR3 DNA: TGTGCCAGCTCCCTGACAGGGAAGGACACTGAAGCTTTCTTT
D gene: TRBD2; clone size: .; V gene: TRBV5-4; J gene: TRBJ2-2; CDR3 protein: CASSPAGGPDTGELFF; CDR3 DNA: TGTGCCAGCAGCCCAGCGGGGGGGCCCGACACCGGGGAGCTGTTTTTT
D gene: TRBD1; clone size: few; V gene: TRBV7-9; J gene: TRBJ2-2; CDR3 protein: CASYRGDTGELFF; CDR3 DNA: TGTGCCAGCTACAGGGGGGACACCGGGGAGCTGTTTTTT
D gene: TRBD1; clone size: .; V gene: TRBV19; J gene: TRBJ1-1; CDR3 protein: CASSILDRDREAFF; CDR3 DNA: TGTGCCAGTAGTATACTGGACAGGGACAGGGAAGCTTTCTTT
D gene: TRBD1; clone size: few; V gene: TRBV3-1/TRBV3-2; J gene: TRBJ1-1; CDR3 protein: CASSPLGDRNTEAFF; CDR3 DNA: TGTGCCAGCAGCCCCCTCGGGGACAGGAACACTGAAGCTTTCTTT
D gene: TRBD2; clone size: .; V gene: TRBV10-1; J gene: TRBJ2-4; CDR3 protein: CASSESGGVAKNIQYF; CDR3 DNA: TGCGCCAGCAGTGAGTCGGGGGGGGTAGCCAAAAACATTCAGTACTTC
D gene: TRBD2; clone size: once; V gene: TRBV15; J gene: TRBJ2-5; CDR3 protein: CATSSSGTRLETQYF; CDR3 DNA: TGTGCCACCAGTTCAAGCGGGACTAGGCTAGAGACCCAGTACTTC
D gene: TRBD1; clone size: .; V gene: TRBV6-5; J gene: TRBJ1-2; CDR3 protein: CASSKQGADNYGYTF; CDR3 DNA: TGTGCCAGCAGCAAACAGGGGGCCGACAACTATGGCTACACCTTC
D gene: .; clone size: many; V gene: TRBV5-1; J gene: TRBJ2-1; CDR3 protein: CASQDSYNEQFF; CDR3 DNA: TGCGCCAGTCAGGACAGCTACAATGAGCAGTTCTTC
D gene: .; clone size: .; V gene: TRBV28; J gene: TRBJ2-7; CDR3 protein: CASSFAARRSSYEQYF; CDR3 DNA: TGTGCCAGCAGTTTCGCTGCCCGGCGGAGCTCCTACGAGCAGTACTTC
D gene: .; clone size: .; V gene: TRBV28; J gene: TRBJ2-5; CDR3 protein: CASRVGGAQETQYF; CDR3 DNA: TGTGCCAGCAGGGTTGGCGGGGCTCAAGAGACCCAGTACTTC
D gene: .; clone size: .; V gene: TRBV13; J gene: TRBJ2-7; CDR3 protein: CASSLGQPATEQYF; CDR3 DNA: TGTGCCAGCAGCTTAGGACAGCCCGCCACCGAGCAGTACTTC
D gene: TRBD2; clone size: .; V gene: TRBV7-2; J gene: TRBJ2-2; CDR3 protein: CASSPRLARNTGELFF; CDR3 DNA: TGTGCCAGCAGCCCAAGACTAGCGCGGAACACCGGGGAGCTGTTTTTT
D gene: .; clone size: .; V gene: TRBV27; J gene: TRBJ1-5; CDR3 protein: CASSFRGQPQHF; CDR3 DNA: TGTGCCAGCAGTTTTCGGGGTCAGCCCCAGCATTTT
D gene: TRBD2; clone size: .; V gene: TRBV4-3; J gene: TRBJ2-1; CDR3 protein: CASSQEQVAGGLEQFF; CDR3 DNA: TGCGCCAGCAGCCAAGAGCAGGTAGCGGGGGGGCTTGAGCAGTTCTTC
D gene: .; clone size: .; V gene: TRBV2; J gene: TRBJ1-2; CDR3 protein: CASSGQGGGYTF; CDR3 DNA: TGTGCCAGCAGTGGTCAGGGAGGGGGCTACACCTTC
D gene: .; clone size: .; V gene: TRBV28; J gene: TRBJ1-4; CDR3 protein: CASTAGEKLFF; CDR3 DNA: TGTGCCAGCACCGCGGGTGAAAAACTGTTTTTT
D gene: .; clone size: .; V gene: TRBV28; J gene: TRBJ1-3; CDR3 protein: CASSSWGMGTGNTIYF; CDR3 DNA: TGTGCCAGCAGTTCCTGGGGCATGGGGACTGGAAACACCATATATTTT
D gene: TRBD2; clone size: .; V gene: TRBV27; J gene: TRBJ2-1; CDR3 protein: CASSLTSGGVSEQFF; CDR3 DNA: TGTGCCAGCAGTTTAACTAGCGGGGGGGTCTCTGAGCAGTTCTTC
D gene: TRBD1; clone size: .; V gene: TRBV10-3; J gene: TRBJ1-1; CDR3 protein: CAISVQGATEAFF; CDR3 DNA: TGTGCCATCAGTGTACAGGGGGCGACTGAAGCTTTCTTT
D gene: TRBD1; clone size: .; V gene: TRBV11-3; J gene: TRBJ2-5; CDR3 protein: CASSPRGQGRIGETQYF; CDR3 DNA: TGTGCCAGCAGCCCCCGGGGACAGGGGAGGATCGGGGAGACCCAGTACTTC
D gene: TRBD1; clone size: .; V gene: TRBV3-1/TRBV3-2; J gene: TRBJ2-7; CDR3 protein: CASSQGTGYEQYF; CDR3 DNA: TGTGCCAGCAGCCAAGGGACAGGGTACGAGCAGTACTTC
D gene: .; clone size: .; V gene: TRBV19; J gene: TRBJ1-5; CDR3 protein: CASSTGQINQPQHF; CDR3 DNA: TGTGCCAGTAGTACCGGACAAATCAATCAGCCCCAGCATTTT
D gene: .; clone size: .; V gene: TRBV25-1; J gene: TRBJ2-7; CDR3 protein: CASSEVDSETYEQYF; CDR3 DNA: TGTGCCAGCAGTGAGGTGGACAGCGAGACCTACGAGCAGTACTTC
D gene: TRBD1; clone size: .; V gene: TRBV18; J gene: TRBJ1-1; CDR3 protein: CASSPGQDNTEAFF; CDR3 DNA: TGTGCCAGCTCACCGGGACAGGATAACACTGAAGCTTTCTTT
D gene: .; clone size: .; V gene: TRBV14; J gene: TRBJ2-5; CDR3 protein: CASSEGQWGETQYF; CDR3 DNA: TGTGCCAGCAGTGAAGGACAGTGGGGAGAGACCCAGTACTTC
D gene: TRBD1; clone size: .; V gene: TRBV7-9; J gene: TRBJ1-5; CDR3 protein: CASSSTGGGNQPQHF; CDR3 DNA: TGTGCCAGCAGCTCAACAGGGGGGGGCAATCAGCCCCAGCATTTT
D gene: TRBD2; clone size: .; V gene: TRBV2; J gene: TRBJ2-1; CDR3 protein: CASQRLAGIGNEQFF; CDR3 DNA: TGTGCCAGCCAACGACTAGCGGGGATCGGGAATGAGCAGTTCTTC
D gene: .; clone size: few; V gene: TRBV7-2; J gene: TRBJ2-1; CDR3 protein: CASSLGAGVGEQFF; CDR3 DNA: TGTGCCAGCAGCTTAGGGGCAGGGGTGGGTGAGCAGTTCTTC
D gene: TRBD1; clone size: .; V gene: TRBV6-1; J gene: TRBJ1-5; CDR3 protein: CASSEGTGSDRNQPQHF; CDR3 DNA: TGTGCCAGCAGTGAAGGGACAGGGAGTGATCGCAATCAGCCCCAGCATTTT
D gene: .; clone size: .; V gene: TRBV10-3; J gene: TRBJ2-2; CDR3 protein: CAISQAANTGELFF; CDR3 DNA: TGTGCCATCAGTCAGGCCGCGAACACCGGGGAGCTGTTTTTT
D gene: .; clone size: .; V gene: TRBV15; J gene: TRBJ2-5; CDR3 protein: CATSPGPETQYF; CDR3 DNA: TGTGCCACCAGCCCAGGGCCAGAGACCCAGTACTTC
D gene: TRBD1; clone size: once; V gene: TRBV15; J gene: TRBJ1-3; CDR3 protein: CATSRTGGSSGNTIYF; CDR3 DNA: TGTGCCACCAGCAGGACAGGGGGCTCCTCTGGAAACACCATATATTTT
D gene: TRBD2; clone size: .; V gene: TRBV4-1; J gene: TRBJ2-3; CDR3 protein: CASSQDASGGTDTQYF; CDR3 DNA: TGCGCCAGCAGCCAAGATGCTAGCGGGGGCACAGATACGCAGTATTTT
D gene: .; clone size: few; V gene: TRBV5-1; J gene: TRBJ1-4; CDR3 protein: CASSFGGSTEKLFF; CDR3 DNA: TGCGCCAGCAGCTTCGGGGGGTCTACTGAAAAACTGTTTTTT